These 4 T cell receptor beta chains were sequenced from one sample in a study of cytomegalovirus exposure and HLA in healthy donors. Primers included in the PCR were 60 Vbeta and 13 Jbeta primers. Generated by immunoSEQ multiplex PCR, the TCRdb table keeps only in-frame clones and is missing some. The profile covers about 87,000 clones, with around 70% appearing a single time and about a fifth taken by the ten largest. The specimen was PBMCs. The receptors here all came from a man aged 25 to 45 in good health and CMV-seropositive.

By share, this clone ranks as medium-sized. This chain uses TRBV6-6 with TRBJ2-7; D unclear. The V end was cut by 2 bases, the J end by 6 bases, with 11 bases between. CDR1 and CDR2 (germline): MNHNY, SVGAGI (reference sequence). The CDR3 is 13 residues long. The CDR3 here is CASSYPEAGEQYF. Here the CDR3 DNA reads TGTGCCAGCAGTTACCCCGAGGCCGGCGAGCAGTACTTC.

This clone ranks as large (0.1 to 1%). The V and J genes are TRBV13 and TRBJ2-3, with a tentative D call TRBD2 (5 bases). Deletions cut 5 bases from V and 1 base from J, with 19 bases between. The germline CDR1 and CDR2 sequences are PRHDT and FYEKMQ (reference sequence). The length of the CDR3 is 17 residues. The chain's CDR3 is CASSQRADELRTDTQYF. In DNA, the CDR3 is TGTGCCAGCAGCCAGAGGGCGGATGAACTCCGCACAGATACGCAGTATTTT.

This chain uses TRBV5-5 with TRBJ1-5; TRBD1 is a possible D gene (5 bases). CDR1 and CDR2 from the germline V gene are SGHKS and YYEKEE (reference sequence). This CDR3 has 15 amino acids. V shed 6 bases and J shed 1 base, with 14 bases lying between them. The CDR3 reads CASTATAGSNQPQHF. In DNA form, the CDR3 reads TGTGCCAGCACCGCGACAGCAGGAAGCAATCAGCCCCAGCATTTT.

The chain carries TRBV9 and TRBJ1-1; D is perhaps TRBD1 (5 bases). The germline gives CDR1 SGDLS, CDR2 YYNGEE. This CDR3 comprises 18 residues. The germline V and J ends were trimmed by 2 bases and 0 bases, with 20 bases remaining between them. In DNA form, the CDR3 reads TGTGCCAGCAGCGTCTCGTCTAGGGCGGGACTGTTGAACACTGAAGCTTTCTTT. Translation: CASSVSSRAGLLNTEAFF. Full variable domain (outside the CDR3, taken from reference TRBV9 and TRBJ1-1): DSGVTQTPKHLITATGQRVTLRCSPRSGDLSVYWYQQSLDQGLQFLIQYYNGEERAKGNILERFSAQQFPDLHSELNLSSLELGDSALYFCASSVSSRAGLLNTEAFFGQGTRLTVV.